What follows is one T cell receptor (beta chain) and its context. This CDR3 is 16 amino acids long. V lost 0 bases, J lost 9 bases, and 18 bases lay in between. Germline CDR1 MDHEN, CDR2 SYDVKM. This sample stems from a study of control samples from healthy donors and cancer patients. Method: immunoSEQ multiplex PCR; TCRdb's copy keeps in-frame clones and lacks some. The sample contains about 120,000 clones, over 85% of which appear only once. The clonotype was recovered from a man aged 30 to 45 in good health. The V call is TRBV28, the J call TRBJ1-5; D remains unclear. Specimen: blood. CDR3 sequence reads: CASSLWAGHLRGPQHF. The CDR3 nucleotides read TGTGCCAGCAGTTTATGGGCAGGCCACCTTAGAGGGCCCCAGCATTTT.